A selection of T cell receptor beta chains follows, all from one sample in a study of post-analysis software for immune sequencing data. TCRdb fed the PCR reads into MiXCR, producing one record per CDR3 protein. This table has hundreds of thousands of distinct CDR3 sequences, roughly 50% appearing once. Sequenced: blood. These receptors were taken from a girl between 5 and 17 years old with multiple sclerosis. CDR3s leave out the opening cysteine and the closing phenylalanine or tryptophan.

TRBV7-8 | ASSLVGGPSEQY
TRBV29-1 | SVDRVWGRDTQY
TRBV20-1 | SARVRGRLETQY
TRBV30 | AWSVPRTGRHEQF
TRBV2 | ASTRDSWGKTQY
TRBV5-1 | ASTQVTGGFGYT
TRBV20-1 | SASLRLAGFNEQF
TRBV7-9 | ASSSTSDETQY
TRBV7-3 | ASSFQGNTEAF
TRBV20-1 | SVLGVAADTQY
TRBV11-1 | ASKLGQGDKGPLSGANVLT
TRBV6-5 | ASSSAGGDYEQY
TRBV2 | ASSERGTRGTYEQY
TRBV6-6 | AGAAGLGNYGYT
TRBV29-1 | SVDGQGFHEQY
TRBV12-3/TRBV12-4 | ASSFPPGSYEQY
TRBV14 | ASSQTSGKNIQY
TRBV5-1 | ASSLSMAGNLMSYEQF
TRBV2 | ASTPVREITDTQY
TRBV12-3/TRBV12-4 | ASSLDSYSPLH
TRBV20-1 | SAIPGQGVYDIQY
TRBV6-5 | ASSYSVGYAALYGYT
TRBV24-1 | ATSDGQGYHGQY
TRBV12-3/TRBV12-4 | ASSLTAPEQF
TRBV5-1 | ASSPDWGAISYEQY
TRBV4-1 | ASSQEGDFPSYEQY
TRBV7-8 | VSSSEREKAETQY
TRBV27 | ASIPGRGSYEQY
TRBV7-7 | ASSLNGAGGETQY
TRBV12-3/TRBV12-4 | ASNPDRAYEQY
TRBV20-1 | SASTSGGANEQF
TRBV15 | ATSRVEPTNEKLF
TRBV11-3 | ASSADSIDEQY
TRBV6-5 | ASSPGGRELF
TRBV10-3 | AISELATEQF
TRBV6-5 | ASSHQILTDTQY
TRBV14 | ASSLRTSVRFNEQF
TRBV5-1 | ASSPFGGRHSPLH
TRBV5-1 | ASSQGLAVHEQY
TRBV27 | ASSPMITGETQY
TRBV7-9 | ASSLPLAGLQF
TRBV5-1 | ASSPFGRNTEAF
TRBV10-3 | AIRARDNYEQY
TRBV30 | AWSTRDRGSGYT
TRBV6-1 | ASRVGGPSYNEQF